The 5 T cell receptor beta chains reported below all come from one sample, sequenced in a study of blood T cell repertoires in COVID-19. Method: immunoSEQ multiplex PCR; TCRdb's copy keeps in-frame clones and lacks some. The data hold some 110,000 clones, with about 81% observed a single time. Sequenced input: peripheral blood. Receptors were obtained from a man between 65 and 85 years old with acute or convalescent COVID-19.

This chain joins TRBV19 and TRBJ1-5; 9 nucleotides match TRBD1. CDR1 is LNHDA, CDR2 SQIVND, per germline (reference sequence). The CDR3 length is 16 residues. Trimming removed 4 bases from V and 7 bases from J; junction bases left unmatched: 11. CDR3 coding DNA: TGTGCCAGTAGTACCACGGGACAGGGCCGTTCACAGCCCCAGCATTTT. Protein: CASSTTGQGRSQPQHF.

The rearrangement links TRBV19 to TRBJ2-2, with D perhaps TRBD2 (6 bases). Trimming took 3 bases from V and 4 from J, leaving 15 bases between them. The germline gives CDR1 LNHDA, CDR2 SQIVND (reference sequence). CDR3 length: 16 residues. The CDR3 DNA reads TGTGCCAGTAGTATTATCGGCGGAGGGGTCACCGGGGAGCTGTTTTTT. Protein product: CASSIIGGGVTGELFF. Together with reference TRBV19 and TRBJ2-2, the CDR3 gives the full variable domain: DGGITQSPKYLFRKEGQNVTLSCEQNLNHDAMYWYRQDPGQGLRLIYYSQIVNDFQKGDIAEGYSVSREKKESFPLTVTSAQKNPTAFYLCASSIIGGGVTGELFFGEGSRLTVL.

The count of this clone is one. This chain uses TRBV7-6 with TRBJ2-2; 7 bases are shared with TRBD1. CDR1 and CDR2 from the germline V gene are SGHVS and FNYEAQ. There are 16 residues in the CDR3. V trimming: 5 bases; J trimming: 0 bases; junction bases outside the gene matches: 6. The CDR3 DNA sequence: TGTGCCAGCAGCCGCATGACAGGGACGAACACCGGGGAGCTGTTTTTT. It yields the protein CASSRMTGTNTGELFF. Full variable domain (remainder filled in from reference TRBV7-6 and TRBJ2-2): GAGVSQSPRYKVTKRGQDVALRCDPISGHVSLYWYRQALGQGPEFLTYFNYEAQQDKSGLPNDRFSAERPEGSISTLTIQRTEQRDSAMYRCASSRMTGTNTGELFFGEGSRLTVL.

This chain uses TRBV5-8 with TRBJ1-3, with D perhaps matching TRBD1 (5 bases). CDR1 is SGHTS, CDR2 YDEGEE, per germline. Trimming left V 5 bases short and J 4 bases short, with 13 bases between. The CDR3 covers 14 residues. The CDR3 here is CASSLFGGGNTIYF. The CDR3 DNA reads TGTGCCAGCAGTTTGTTCGGGGGAGGAAACACCATATATTTT. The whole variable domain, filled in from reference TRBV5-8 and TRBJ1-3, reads EAGVTQSPTHLIKTRGQQATLRCSPISGHTSVYWYQQALGLGLQFLLWYDEGEERNRGNFPPRFSGRQFPNYSSELNVNALELEDSALYLCASSLFGGGNTIYFGEGSWLTVV.

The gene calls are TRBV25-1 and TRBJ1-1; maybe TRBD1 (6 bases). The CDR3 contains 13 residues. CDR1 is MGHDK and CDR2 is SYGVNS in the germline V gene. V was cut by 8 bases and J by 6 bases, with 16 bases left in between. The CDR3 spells CASYGTLLSEAFF. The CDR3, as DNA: TGTGCCAGCTACGGGACACTTTTGTCTGAAGCTTTCTTT.